This is a list of T cell receptor beta chains from one sample in a study of T cells in tuberculosis. Clones were read by immunoSEQ multiplex PCR, and TCRdb kept only the in-frame ones, dropping some. Of 20,000 to 25,000 clones in the sample, 85% to 95% were seen once. The specimen sequenced was PBMCs. The receptor set was obtained from a donor between 10 and 35 years old with latent tuberculosis or without tuberculosis infection. Some clones in this sample may be carry-over from other donors' samples. Each CDR3 is given with its conserved first and last residue. D genes are given only for firm matches. Where a row states a size, it is once, few, many or the class of an expanded clone; other rows omit it.

CDR3 length: 14; clone size: few; J gene: TRBJ2-5; D gene: TRBD2; V gene: TRBV7-2; CDR3 protein: CASSLPGTRETQYF; CDR3 DNA: TGTGCCAGCAGCTTACCCGGGACTAGAGAGACCCAGTACTTC
CDR3 length: 16; clone size: NA; J gene: TRBJ2-1; D gene: TRBD2; V gene: TRBV7-6; CDR3 protein: CASSPRRFSGDNEQFF; CDR3 DNA: TGTGCCAGCAGCCCCCGGCGGTTTAGCGGGGACAATGAGCAGTTCTTC
CDR3 length: 13; clone size: NA; J gene: TRBJ2-7; D gene: NA; V gene: TRBV30; CDR3 protein: CAWSVQGTYEQYF; CDR3 DNA: TGTGCCTGGAGTGTCCAGGGTACCTACGAGCAGTACTTC
CDR3 length: 15; clone size: NA; J gene: TRBJ1-5; D gene: TRBD1; V gene: TRBV15; CDR3 protein: CATSGTVYSNQPQHF; CDR3 DNA: TGTGCCACCAGCGGGACAGTCTATAGCAATCAGCCCCAGCATTTT
CDR3 length: 17; clone size: NA; J gene: TRBJ2-3; D gene: TRBD1; V gene: TRBV23-1; CDR3 protein: CASSRGGTGHIGDTQYF; CDR3 DNA: TGCGCCAGCAGTCGCGGAGGGACAGGGCATATTGGAGATACGCAGTATTTT
CDR3 length: 15; clone size: NA; J gene: TRBJ2-1; D gene: TRBD1; V gene: TRBV28; CDR3 protein: CASRGTGGGYNEQFF; CDR3 DNA: TGTGCCAGCAGGGGGACAGGGGGCGGGTACAATGAGCAGTTCTTC
CDR3 length: 24; clone size: NA; J gene: TRBJ2-3; D gene: TRBD2; V gene: TRBV15; CDR3 protein: CATSRDAGRRGPSGRARGTDTQYF; CDR3 DNA: TGTGCCACCAGCAGAGATGCGGGGCGGAGGGGGCCTAGCGGGAGGGCCAGGGGCACAGATACGCAGTATTTT
CDR3 length: 15; clone size: NA; J gene: TRBJ2-3; D gene: NA; V gene: TRBV25-1; CDR3 protein: CASSEFKLGTDTQYF; CDR3 DNA: TGTGCCAGCAGTGAATTTAAGCTGGGCACAGATACGCAGTATTTT
CDR3 length: 16; clone size: NA; J gene: TRBJ2-7; D gene: NA; V gene: TRBV10-1; CDR3 protein: CASSESKIGGRYEQYF; CDR3 DNA: TGCGCCAGCAGTGAGTCTAAAATCGGAGGGAGGTACGAGCAGTACTTC
CDR3 length: 15; clone size: NA; J gene: TRBJ2-3; D gene: TRBD2; V gene: TRBV11-3; CDR3 protein: CASSPGTSGMGTQYF; CDR3 DNA: TGTGCCAGCAGCCCAGGGACTAGCGGGATGGGTACGCAGTATTTT
CDR3 length: 17; clone size: NA; J gene: TRBJ2-6; D gene: TRBD1; V gene: TRBV7-6; CDR3 protein: CASSLSPGGAGANVLTF; CDR3 DNA: TGTGCCAGCAGTCTTAGCCCAGGGGGCGCCGGGGCCAACGTCCTGACTTTC
CDR3 length: 16; clone size: NA; J gene: TRBJ2-7; D gene: TRBD2; V gene: TRBV2; CDR3 protein: CASSSGGLLGRYEQYF; CDR3 DNA: TGTGCCAGCAGTAGCGGGGGCCTTCTGGGGAGATACGAGCAGTACTTC
CDR3 length: 20; clone size: NA; J gene: TRBJ2-6; D gene: TRBD1; V gene: TRBV5-8; CDR3 protein: CASSFRKAQGALSGANVLTF; CDR3 DNA: TGTGCCAGCAGCTTTCGTAAAGCTCAGGGGGCGTTGTCCGGGGCCAACGTCCTGACTTTC
CDR3 length: 13; clone size: NA; J gene: TRBJ2-7; D gene: NA; V gene: TRBV6-1; CDR3 protein: CASSPFRDTEQYF; CDR3 DNA: TGTGCCAGCTCTCCCTTCCGGGATACCGAGCAGTACTTC
CDR3 length: 18; clone size: once; J gene: TRBJ1-3; D gene: NA; V gene: TRBV7-9; CDR3 protein: CASSLDVSGSPTGNTIYF; CDR3 DNA: TGTGCCAGCAGCTTAGATGTCTCAGGGTCCCCGACTGGAAACACCATATATTTT
CDR3 length: 19; clone size: few; J gene: TRBJ2-1; D gene: TRBD2; V gene: TRBV7-6; CDR3 protein: CASTAAASGGHGPYNEQFF; CDR3 DNA: TGTGCCAGCACCGCGGCGGCTAGCGGGGGCCATGGACCCTACAATGAGCAGTTCTTC
CDR3 length: 12; clone size: NA; J gene: TRBJ2-7; D gene: NA; V gene: TRBV29-1; CDR3 protein: CSAHGQGKEQYF; CDR3 DNA: TGCAGCGCTCATGGGCAGGGGAAAGAGCAGTACTTC
CDR3 length: 11; clone size: NA; J gene: TRBJ2-6; D gene: NA; V gene: TRBV20-1; CDR3 protein: CKPALTNVLTF; CDR3 DNA: TGCAAGCCCGCCCTAACCAACGTCCTGACTTTC
CDR3 length: 15; clone size: NA; J gene: TRBJ1-2; D gene: NA; V gene: TRBV27; CDR3 protein: CASSSPTPGDYGYTF; CDR3 DNA: TGTGCCAGCAGTTCCCCCACTCCCGGGGACTATGGCTACACCTTC
CDR3 length: 13; clone size: NA; J gene: TRBJ1-2; D gene: NA; V gene: TRBV6-6; CDR3 protein: CASSQDPGGGYTF; CDR3 DNA: TGTGCCAGCAGCCAGGACCCGGGCGGGGGCTACACCTTC
CDR3 length: 15; clone size: NA; J gene: TRBJ2-7; D gene: NA; V gene: TRBV11-3; CDR3 protein: CASSPGGGGSYEQYF; CDR3 DNA: TGTGCCAGCAGCCCCGGCGGGGGCGGCTCCTACGAGCAGTACTTC
CDR3 length: 15; clone size: NA; J gene: TRBJ2-4; D gene: NA; V gene: TRBV7-9; CDR3 protein: CASSSLGGAENIQYF; CDR3 DNA: TGTGCCAGCAGCTCCCTAGGGGGGGCGGAAAACATTCAGTACTTC
CDR3 length: 14; clone size: NA; J gene: TRBJ1-5; D gene: NA; V gene: TRBV5-6; CDR3 protein: CASSLRTRNQPQHF; CDR3 DNA: TGTGCCAGCAGCTTAAGGACACGCAATCAGCCCCAGCATTTT
CDR3 length: 16; clone size: NA; J gene: TRBJ1-1; D gene: NA; V gene: TRBV6-6; CDR3 protein: CASSYSRQGSNTEAFF; CDR3 DNA: TGTGCCAGCAGTTACTCCCGCCAGGGGTCGAACACTGAAGCTTTCTTT
CDR3 length: 14; clone size: NA; J gene: TRBJ1-5; D gene: NA; V gene: TRBV10-2; CDR3 protein: CATPRDIRNQPQHF; CDR3 DNA: TGCGCCACCCCACGAGACATTCGTAATCAGCCCCAGCATTTT
CDR3 length: 18; clone size: NA; J gene: TRBJ1-1; D gene: NA; V gene: TRBV7-2; CDR3 protein: CASSDSLVGQGLKTEAFF; CDR3 DNA: TGTGCCAGCAGCGATTCTCTCGTCGGGCAGGGGTTGAAAACTGAAGCTTTCTTT
CDR3 length: 13; clone size: NA; J gene: TRBJ2-2; D gene: NA; V gene: TRBV2; CDR3 protein: CASGSSSTGELFF; CDR3 DNA: TGTGCCAGCGGCTCGTCTAGCACCGGGGAGCTGTTTTTT
CDR3 length: 15; clone size: few; J gene: TRBJ2-6; D gene: TRBD1; V gene: TRBV7-8; CDR3 protein: CASSPGGSGANVLTF; CDR3 DNA: TGTGCCAGCAGCCCAGGGGGCTCTGGGGCCAACGTCCTGACTTTC
CDR3 length: 13; clone size: NA; J gene: TRBJ2-7; D gene: NA; V gene: TRBV5-1; CDR3 protein: CASSGQGSYEQYF; CDR3 DNA: TGCGCCAGCAGCGGCCAGGGGTCTTACGAGCAGTACTTC
CDR3 length: 13; clone size: NA; J gene: TRBJ1-1; D gene: NA; V gene: TRBV7-9; CDR3 protein: CASSVKSGVGAFF; CDR3 DNA: TGTGCCAGCAGCGTTAAATCAGGGGTGGGAGCTTTCTTT
CDR3 length: 14; clone size: NA; J gene: TRBJ2-3; D gene: TRBD2; V gene: TRBV2; CDR3 protein: CASRGLAGADTQYF; CDR3 DNA: TGTGCCAGCAGGGGACTAGCGGGAGCAGATACGCAGTATTTT
CDR3 length: 14; clone size: NA; J gene: TRBJ2-1; D gene: TRBD2; V gene: TRBV7-3; CDR3 protein: CASSSSGGYNEQFF; CDR3 DNA: TGTGCCAGCAGCTCAAGCGGGGGCTACAATGAGCAGTTCTTC
CDR3 length: 14; clone size: NA; J gene: TRBJ2-1; D gene: NA; V gene: TRBV5-1; CDR3 protein: CASSLSGSYNEQFF; CDR3 DNA: TGCGCCAGCAGCTTGAGCGGGTCCTACAATGAGCAGTTCTTC
CDR3 length: 16; clone size: NA; J gene: TRBJ1-2; D gene: NA; V gene: TRBV4-3; CDR3 protein: CASSQRWNSLGYGYTF; CDR3 DNA: TGCGCCAGCAGCCAAAGGTGGAACAGCCTCGGCTATGGCTACACCTTC
CDR3 length: 14; clone size: NA; J gene: TRBJ2-5; D gene: TRBD1; V gene: TRBV7-2; CDR3 protein: CATGSPGQPKTQYF; CDR3 DNA: TGTGCCACGGGGAGCCCGGGACAGCCCAAGACCCAGTACTTC
CDR3 length: 13; clone size: NA; J gene: TRBJ2-7; D gene: TRBD2; V gene: TRBV19; CDR3 protein: CASSTGGIYEQYF; CDR3 DNA: TGTGCCAGTAGTACCGGGGGGATCTACGAGCAGTACTTC
CDR3 length: 13; clone size: NA; J gene: TRBJ2-3; D gene: NA; V gene: TRBV12-5; CDR3 protein: CASGLVQRAKQYF; CDR3 DNA: TGTGCTAGTGGTTTGGTTCAGAGGGCCAAGCAGTATTTT
CDR3 length: 15; clone size: NA; J gene: TRBJ1-5; D gene: TRBD1; V gene: TRBV2; CDR3 protein: CASSVTGDNNQPQHF; CDR3 DNA: TGTGCCAGCAGTGTGACAGGGGATAATAATCAGCCCCAGCATTTT
CDR3 length: 14; clone size: NA; J gene: TRBJ1-2; D gene: NA; V gene: TRBV7-2; CDR3 protein: CASSLTGGNYGYTF; CDR3 DNA: TGTGCCAGCAGCCTCACCGGGGGAAACTATGGCTACACCTTC
CDR3 length: 14; clone size: once; J gene: TRBJ1-5; D gene: NA; V gene: TRBV6-5; CDR3 protein: CASSLGQKNQPQHF; CDR3 DNA: TGTGCCAGCAGTTTAGGACAGAAGAATCAGCCCCAGCATTTT
CDR3 length: 17; clone size: once; J gene: TRBJ2-2; D gene: TRBD1; V gene: TRBV6-4; CDR3 protein: CASSKGQGAPGTGELFF; CDR3 DNA: TGTGCCAGCAGTAAAGGACAGGGGGCGCCGGGCACCGGGGAGCTGTTTTTT
CDR3 length: 15; clone size: NA; J gene: TRBJ2-7; D gene: NA; V gene: TRBV27; CDR3 protein: CASSLSGGGGYEQYF; CDR3 DNA: TGTGCCAGCAGTTTGTCGGGGGGAGGGGGCTACGAGCAGTACTTC
CDR3 length: 16; clone size: NA; J gene: TRBJ2-7; D gene: NA; V gene: TRBV15; CDR3 protein: CATSPGGRWVSYEQYF; CDR3 DNA: TGTGCCACCAGCCCCGGGGGACGGTGGGTCTCCTACGAGCAGTACTTC
CDR3 length: 15; clone size: NA; J gene: TRBJ1-5; D gene: NA; V gene: TRBV4-1; CDR3 protein: CASSQDHDKNQPQHF; CDR3 DNA: TGCGCCAGCAGCCAAGATCACGACAAAAATCAGCCCCAGCATTTT
CDR3 length: 12; clone size: few; J gene: TRBJ2-7; D gene: NA; V gene: TRBV15; CDR3 protein: CATGGSSYEQYF; CDR3 DNA: TGTGCCACCGGGGGCAGCTCCTACGAGCAGTACTTC
CDR3 length: 14; clone size: NA; J gene: TRBJ2-7; D gene: TRBD1; V gene: TRBV27; CDR3 protein: CATQEGQGFGEQYF; CDR3 DNA: TGTGCCACCCAAGAGGGACAGGGCTTTGGAGAGCAGTACTTC
CDR3 length: 16; clone size: NA; J gene: TRBJ2-2; D gene: TRBD1; V gene: TRBV5-8; CDR3 protein: CASSFRQGVDAGELFF; CDR3 DNA: TGTGCCAGCAGCTTCCGGCAGGGGGTAGACGCCGGGGAGCTGTTTTTT
CDR3 length: 15; clone size: NA; J gene: TRBJ1-2; D gene: TRBD1; V gene: TRBV7-3; CDR3 protein: CASSPGQRISYGYTF; CDR3 DNA: TGTGCCAGCAGCCCGGGACAGCGTATTTCGTATGGCTACACCTTC
CDR3 length: 15; clone size: NA; J gene: TRBJ1-2; D gene: NA; V gene: TRBV27; CDR3 protein: CASRTSGRTNYGYTF; CDR3 DNA: TGTGCCAGCAGGACGAGCGGCAGAACTAACTATGGCTACACCTTC
CDR3 length: 16; clone size: once; J gene: TRBJ1-3; D gene: NA; V gene: TRBV6-5; CDR3 protein: CASSYSRGPSGNTIYF; CDR3 DNA: TGTGCCAGCAGTTACTCGCGGGGCCCTTCTGGAAACACCATATATTTT
CDR3 length: 12; clone size: NA; J gene: TRBJ2-1; D gene: NA; V gene: TRBV19; CDR3 protein: CASSRGTGEQFF; CDR3 DNA: TGTGCCAGTAGTCGCGGGACTGGTGAGCAGTTCTTC
CDR3 length: 14; clone size: NA; J gene: TRBJ1-3; D gene: NA; V gene: TRBV7-9; CDR3 protein: CASSSTGMGNTIYF; CDR3 DNA: TGTGCCAGCAGTTCCACAGGGATGGGAAACACCATATATTTT
CDR3 length: 14; clone size: NA; J gene: TRBJ1-2; D gene: TRBD1; V gene: TRBV7-9; CDR3 protein: CASSQARQGHGYTF; CDR3 DNA: TGTGCCAGCAGTCAAGCGAGACAGGGACACGGCTACACCTTC
CDR3 length: 13; clone size: once; J gene: TRBJ2-3; D gene: NA; V gene: TRBV29-1; CDR3 protein: CSVRGRNTDTQYF; CDR3 DNA: TGCAGCGTGAGAGGGCGTAACACAGATACGCAGTATTTT